The entry below describes one TCR beta chain. TCRdb's table, derived via immunoSEQ multiplex PCR, lists solely in-frame clones and lacks some. Of 120,000 or so clones in the sample, about 88% were seen once. The data belong to a study of blood T cell repertoires in COVID-19. The CDR3 extends over 15 amino acids. Trimming cost V 4 bases and J 3 bases; bases outside gene matches: 6. From germline, CDR1 is LNHNV and CDR2 YYDKDF (reference sequence). This chain links TRBV15 with TRBJ1-2, with 9 bases matching TRBD1. The specimen sequenced was peripheral blood. This TCR came from a woman aged 80 or over with acute or convalescent COVID-19. CDR3 loop: CATSKTGGVDYGYTF. CDR3 nucleotide sequence: TGTGCCACCAGCAAAACAGGGGGCGTAGACTATGGCTACACCTTC.